Listed here is a single TCR beta chain. Its antigen is not identified. The CDR3 sequence is 14 residues long. V was cut by 0 bases and J by 9 bases, with 10 bases left in between. CDR1 and CDR2 (germline): SGHNT, YYREEE (reference sequence). These data originate in a study of cytomegalovirus exposure and HLA in healthy donors. Study-wide findings and caveats: Later analysis associated a missense DCLRE1C variant with TCR beta V- and J-gene trimming.

Healthy people donating bone marrow made up the donors. The PCR was carried out with 60 Vbeta primers and 13 Jbeta primers. The table came from immunoSEQ multiplex PCR; TCRdb's copy has only in-frame clones and leaves some out. The profile shows about 160,000 clones, more than 75% of them singletons. The chain combines TRBV5-4 with TRBJ1-6; D ambiguous. The receptor's source is a man between 18 and 35 years old in good health and CMV-seropositive. Sequencing was done on a sample of PBMCs. The CDR3 spells CASSLDPVSSPLHF. The DNA for the CDR3 is TGTGCCAGCAGCTTGGACCCAGTAAGTTCACCCCTCCACTTT. The whole variable domain, filled in from reference TRBV5-4 and TRBJ1-6, reads ETGVTQSPTHLIKTRGQQVTLRCSSQSGHNTVSWYQQALGQGPQFIFQYYREEENGRGNFPPRFSGLQFPNYSSELNVNALELDDSALYLCASSLDPVSSPLHFGNGTRLTVT.